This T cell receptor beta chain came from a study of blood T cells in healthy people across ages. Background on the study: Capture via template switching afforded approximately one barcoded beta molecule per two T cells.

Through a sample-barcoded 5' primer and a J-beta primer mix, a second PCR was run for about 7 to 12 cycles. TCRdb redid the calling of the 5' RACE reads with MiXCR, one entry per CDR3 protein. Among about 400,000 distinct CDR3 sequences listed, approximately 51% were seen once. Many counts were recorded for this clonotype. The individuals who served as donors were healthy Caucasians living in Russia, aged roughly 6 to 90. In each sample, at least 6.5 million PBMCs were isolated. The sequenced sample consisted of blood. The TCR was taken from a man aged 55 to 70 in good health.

The DNA of the CDR3 is TGTGCCAGCAGCCCCCGAGCAGCCCAAGAGACCCAGTACTTC. Its translation: CASSPRAAQETQYF. This chain joins TRBV7-9 and TRBJ2-5; D gene uncertain. The V gene lost 5 bases and the J gene lost 1 base, with 11 bases spanning the gap. This CDR3 has 14 residues. CDR1 SEHNR and CDR2 FQNEAQ come from the germline V gene (reference sequence). Complete variable domain (other parts from reference TRBV7-9 and TRBJ2-5): DTGVSQNPRHKITKRGQNVTFRCDPISEHNRLYWYRQTLGQGPEFLTYFQNEAQLEKSRLLSDRFSAERPKGSFSTLEIQRTEQGDSAMYLCASSPRAAQETQYFGPGTRLLVL.